A selection of T cell receptor beta chains follows, all from one sample in a study of cytotoxic CD8 clonotypes in ibrutinib-treated CLL. Data came from immunoSEQ multiplex PCR; TCRdb stores just in-frame clones and leaves some out. The sample includes around 160,000 clones, 70% to 90% of them seen just once. The sample in question was PBMCs, obtained at disease progression, from a patient treated with ibrutinib. These TCRs come from a human donor with chronic lymphocytic leukemia. CDR3s leave out the opening cysteine and the closing phenylalanine or tryptophan. A D gene is named only where the DNA matches it firmly.

v_gene	j_gene	d_gene	CDR3aa
TRBV19	TRBJ1-5	NA	ASRIVPGRSNQPQH
TRBV30	TRBJ2-4	NA	AFKTGKPGGIQY
TRBV2	TRBJ2-5	NA	ASSERGATQY
TRBV2	TRBJ2-7	NA	ASSGHLSSYEQY
TRBV5-6	TRBJ2-7	NA	ASSQWTLAQSPYEQY
TRBV4-3	TRBJ2-7	TRBD2	ASSQDVTSDSYEQY
TRBV4-2	TRBJ2-1	NA	ASSQELGGSYNEQF
TRBV7-8	TRBJ2-3	TRBD2	ASSSQVVGRETDTQY
TRBV13	TRBJ2-1	TRBD2	ASSEWTSGDNEQF
TRBV9	TRBJ2-1	TRBD2	ASSVGGDTSGAYNEQF
TRBV7-9	TRBJ2-7	NA	ASSSPPRVYEQY
TRBV6-4	TRBJ2-3	TRBD1	ASSGTGGTDTQY
TRBV4-1	TRBJ2-2	TRBD1	ASSPLQRTGGTGELF
TRBV7-9	TRBJ2-7	TRBD1	ASRRTGTGFDYEQY
TRBV14	TRBJ2-3	TRBD2	ARMAGVTDTQY
TRBV19	TRBJ1-4	NA	ASSPWTGGYNEKLF
TRBV15	TRBJ1-5	TRBD1	ATSSEDRAGQPQH
TRBV14	TRBJ2-1	NA	ASSQVGGIYNEQF
TRBV7-9	TRBJ2-7	TRBD2	ASSLTGTSGREQY
TRBV5-1	TRBJ1-1	NA	ASSLMPVGDTEAF
TRBV6-4	TRBJ2-3	NA	ASSDSTDTQY
TRBV7-2	TRBJ2-5	NA	ASSLYQETQY
TRBV5-1	TRBJ2-3	TRBD2	ASGRIAGNTDTQY
TRBV7-2	TRBJ1-5	NA	ASSSNAGSNQPQH
TRBV28	TRBJ1-1	NA	ASTIQGRRSEAF
TRBV5-1	TRBJ2-1	TRBD1	ASSQQGGTYNEQF
TRBV5-6	TRBJ1-5	NA	ASSLSSSNQPQH
TRBV7-8	TRBJ1-1	TRBD1	ASSPASGTGGSRTEAF
TRBV5-1	TRBJ2-1	TRBD2	ASSEPTSGNEQF
TRBV5-6	TRBJ2-5	NA	ASSWGQETQY
TRBV10-2	TRBJ2-7	TRBD1	ASSLGQGSYEQY
TRBV30	TRBJ1-1	NA	AWSPPPRQRNTEAF
TRBV28	TRBJ1-5	NA	ASSRSGNQPQH
TRBV27	TRBJ2-2	NA	ASTGSGELF
TRBV5-1	TRBJ1-4	NA	ASSLEATDEKLF
TRBV29-1	TRBJ2-7	NA	SVEVEGMRYEQY
TRBV6-1	TRBJ2-2	NA	ASRTVTGELF
TRBV7-3	TRBJ2-3	NA	ASSPHPWDPRGTDTQY
TRBV5-4	TRBJ2-5	TRBD2	ASSLPSGLIQETQY
TRBV12-5	TRBJ2-7	NA	ASGLGSYEQY
TRBV12-5	TRBJ2-5	TRBD1	ASGLVRQGIHQETQY
TRBV11-2	TRBJ1-3	NA	ASSLTRDKLRY
TRBV6-5	TRBJ1-2	TRBD1	ASSYSGQGRGYT
TRBV7-2	TRBJ2-5	NA	ASSLAGLGETQY
TRBV28	TRBJ1-4	TRBD1	ASIALNTGTGLEKLF
TRBV7-6	TRBJ1-5	TRBD1	ASSLGSGQGFFNQPQH